This is a list of T cell receptor beta chains from one sample in a study of control samples from healthy donors and cancer patients. Assay used: immunoSEQ multiplex PCR; TCRdb lists only in-frame clones, some missing. The sample holds around 130,000 clones, roughly 84% seen once. Sequencing was carried out using blood. The receptors come from a man between 45 and 60 years old in good health. CDR3s include the opening cysteine and the closing phenylalanine or tryptophan. The order of the fields is V gene, J gene, D gene, clone size, CDR3 protein, CDR3 DNA. D genes are given only for firm matches. The listing skips clone size in some rows; elsewhere it reads once, few, many or a size class.

v_gene: TRBV7-9
j_gene: TRBJ1-3
d_gene: TRBD1
abundance: -
CDR3aa: CASSLKGTGGNTIYF
CDR3nt: TGTGCCAGCAGCTTAAAGGGGACAGGAGGAAACACCATATATTTT

v_gene: TRBV2
j_gene: TRBJ2-7
d_gene: TRBD1
abundance: -
CDR3aa: CASIRPGGYEQYF
CDR3nt: TGTGCCAGCATTCGACCAGGGGGCTACGAGCAGTACTTC

v_gene: TRBV5-1
j_gene: TRBJ1-1
d_gene: -
abundance: -
CDR3aa: CASSAREAFF
CDR3nt: TGCGCCAGCAGCGCGCGTGAAGCTTTCTTT

v_gene: TRBV7-9
j_gene: TRBJ1-2
d_gene: -
abundance: -
CDR3aa: CASSLGPGSLYGYTF
CDR3nt: TGTGCCAGCAGCTTAGGGCCAGGGAGCCTTTATGGCTACACCTTC

v_gene: TRBV27
j_gene: TRBJ1-2
d_gene: -
abundance: -
CDR3aa: CASSFFPPNYGYTF
CDR3nt: TGTGCCAGCAGTTTTTTCCCCCCTAACTATGGCTACACCTTC

v_gene: TRBV4-1
j_gene: TRBJ2-1
d_gene: TRBD1
abundance: -
CDR3aa: CASSQEGDSYFYNEQFF
CDR3nt: TGCGCCAGCAGCCAAGAAGGGGACAGTTACTTCTACAATGAGCAGTTCTTC

v_gene: TRBV5-1
j_gene: TRBJ1-1
d_gene: -
abundance: -
CDR3aa: CASSGPGDRTEAFF
CDR3nt: TGCGCCAGCAGCGGGCCCGGGGATCGGACTGAAGCTTTCTTT

v_gene: TRBV6-5
j_gene: TRBJ1-5
d_gene: TRBD1
abundance: -
CDR3aa: CASSSIRTGHQPQHF
CDR3nt: TGTGCCAGCAGTTCCATCCGGACAGGGCATCAGCCCCAGCATTTT

v_gene: TRBV15
j_gene: TRBJ2-3
d_gene: TRBD2
abundance: -
CDR3aa: CATTRGGTTDTQYF
CDR3nt: TGTGCCACCACGCGCGGGGGAACCACAGATACGCAGTATTTT

v_gene: TRBV27
j_gene: TRBJ2-2
d_gene: -
abundance: -
CDR3aa: CASSLYTGELFF
CDR3nt: TGTGCCAGCAGTTTATACACCGGGGAGCTGTTTTTT

v_gene: TRBV7-9
j_gene: TRBJ2-7
d_gene: -
abundance: -
CDR3aa: CASSQPGRYEQYF
CDR3nt: TGTGCCAGCTCCCAACCGGGAAGATACGAGCAGTACTTC

v_gene: TRBV19
j_gene: TRBJ2-1
d_gene: TRBD2
abundance: -
CDR3aa: CASSPSGGSHKGQFF
CDR3nt: TGTGCCAGTAGTCCTAGCGGGGGGTCCCATAAGGGGCAGTTCTTC

v_gene: TRBV14
j_gene: TRBJ2-3
d_gene: -
abundance: -
CDR3aa: CASSPAMGLTDTQYF
CDR3nt: TGTGCCAGCAGCCCCGCAATGGGACTGACAGATACGCAGTATTTT

v_gene: TRBV6-5
j_gene: TRBJ1-4
d_gene: -
abundance: -
CDR3aa: CASSYRINEKLFF
CDR3nt: TGTGCCAGCAGTTACAGGATAAATGAAAAACTGTTTTTT

v_gene: TRBV2
j_gene: TRBJ1-6
d_gene: -
abundance: -
CDR3aa: CASSAQRGSMGNSPLHF
CDR3nt: TGTGCCAGCAGCGCACAACGGGGATCTATGGGGAATTCACCCCTCCACTTT

v_gene: TRBV30
j_gene: TRBJ1-5
d_gene: -
abundance: -
CDR3aa: CAWSHSSNQPQHF
CDR3nt: TGTGCCTGGAGTCATTCTAGCAATCAGCCCCAGCATTTT

v_gene: TRBV19
j_gene: TRBJ2-7
d_gene: -
abundance: once
CDR3aa: CASSIGGGGYEQYF
CDR3nt: TGTGCCAGTAGTATTGGCGGAGGGGGCTACGAGCAGTACTTC

v_gene: TRBV20-1
j_gene: TRBJ1-5
d_gene: -
abundance: -
CDR3aa: CSASGGDQPQHF
CDR3nt: TGCAGTGCTAGTGGGGGAGATCAGCCCCAGCATTTT

v_gene: TRBV28
j_gene: TRBJ1-4
d_gene: -
abundance: -
CDR3aa: CASTSLGEAAEKLFF
CDR3nt: TGTGCCAGCACTTCCCTGGGAGAGGCCGCTGAAAAACTGTTTTTT

v_gene: TRBV19
j_gene: TRBJ1-3
d_gene: -
abundance: once
CDR3aa: CASSITGKWSTSGNTIYF
CDR3nt: TGTGCCAGTAGTATTACAGGGAAGTGGAGTACCTCTGGAAACACCATATATTTT

v_gene: TRBV5-4
j_gene: TRBJ2-5
d_gene: TRBD1
abundance: once
CDR3aa: CASSLEPGGAETQYF
CDR3nt: TGTGCCAGCAGCTTGGAACCAGGGGGCGCGGAGACCCAGTACTTC

v_gene: TRBV30
j_gene: TRBJ2-2
d_gene: -
abundance: -
CDR3aa: CAWRPEVFRSNTGELFF
CDR3nt: TGTGCCTGGAGGCCAGAGGTATTTCGGAGTAACACCGGGGAGCTGTTTTTT